A single sample gave rise to the 21 T cell receptor beta chains below, sequenced in a study of blood T cell repertoires in COVID-19. Data came from immunoSEQ multiplex PCR; TCRdb stores just in-frame clones and leaves some out. This repertoire shows roughly 87,000 clones, 65% to 85% found once; its top ten account for about 18%. The sequencing sample was made of peripheral blood. These receptors were collected from a woman aged 55-69 years with acute or convalescent COVID-19.

The rearrangement joins TRBV2 to TRBJ2-3; TRBD1 matches at 8 bases. This CDR3 has 14 amino acids. V lost 7 bases, J lost 1 base, and 4 bases stayed unmatched. Germline CDR1 SNHLY, CDR2 FYNNEI. This chain's CDR3 is CASKAGGGTDTQYF. CDR3 DNA sequence: TGTGCCAGCAAGGCAGGGGGCGGCACAGATACGCAGTATTTT.

The V call is TRBV5-1, the J call TRBJ1-1; D is ambiguous. Trimming cost V 4 bases and J 3 bases, with 10 bases left between them. Germline CDR1 reads SGHRS; CDR2 reads YFSETQ. The CDR3 loop spans 13 amino acids. The DNA for the CDR3 is TGCGCCAGCAGCGTAATGGCAGACACTGAAGCTTTCTTT. It yields the protein CASSVMADTEAFF.

This rearrangement joins TRBV30 to TRBJ1-2, with no clear D. The CDR3 covers 12 residues. Trimming stripped 0 bases from V and 7 bases from J, with 9 bases between. Looked up from germline, CDR1 is GTSNPN and CDR2 is SVGIG (reference sequence). The CDR3 is CAWSVGGGGYTF. CDR3 in DNA: TGTGCCTGGAGTGTTGGAGGAGGTGGCTACACCTTC.

This clone appeared a few times. The chain is built from TRBV5-3 and TRBJ2-7; 12 nucleotides align to TRBD2. TRBV5-3 is marked as an open reading frame, function uncertain. The V gene end was trimmed by 4 bases and the J gene end by 6 bases; junction bases not matched to a gene: 2. The CDR3 contains 13 residues. The CDR3 DNA follows: TGTGCCAGAAGCGGGGGACTAGCGGGCGAGCAGTACTTC. Translated, it gives CARSGGLAGEQYF.

This chain joins TRBV11-2 and TRBJ2-7; 12 nucleotides agree with TRBD2. The germline V gene encodes CDR1 SGHAT and CDR2 FQNNGV. The junction had 6 bases not matched to a gene; V was cut back by 3 bases and J by 6 bases. CDR3 length equals 15 residues. The CDR3 region is CASSFVTSGGPEQYF. In nucleotides, the CDR3 is TGTGCCAGCAGCTTCGTGACTAGCGGGGGACCCGAGCAGTACTTC.

V gene TRBV19 combines with J gene TRBJ1-2; D is uncertain. Germline V gene lookup returns CDR1 LNHDA and CDR2 SQIVND (reference sequence). V gave up 8 bases and J gave up 1 base, with 11 bases separating them. The CDR3 is 13 amino acids. The chain's CDR3 is CASRRGNNYGYTF. DNA of the CDR3: TGTGCCAGTCGGCGAGGGAATAACTATGGCTACACCTTC. The entire variable domain, with the rest obtained from reference TRBV19 and TRBJ1-2, is as follows: DGGITQSPKYLFRKEGQNVTLSCEQNLNHDAMYWYRQDPGQGLRLIYYSQIVNDFQKGDIAEGYSVSREKKESFPLTVTSAQKNPTAFYLCASRRGNNYGYTFGSGTRLTVV.

The chain combines TRBV5-1 with TRBJ1-1; no reliable D call. Germline CDR1 reads SGHRS; CDR2 reads YFSETQ. The CDR3 length is 12 residues. V was pared by 7 bases and J by 3 bases, with 10 bases between. As DNA, the CDR3 is TGCGCCAGCTCGACCGGGGACACTGAAGCTTTCTTT. It encodes CASSTGDTEAFF. Drawing the rest from reference TRBV5-1 and TRBJ1-1, the complete variable domain is KAGVTQTPRYLIKTRGQQVTLSCSPISGHRSVSWYQQTPGQGLQFLFEYFSETQRNKGNFPGRFSGRQFSNSRSEMNVSTLELGDSALYLCASSTGDTEAFFGQGTRLTVV.

The V and J genes are TRBV28 and TRBJ1-2, with D hard to call. Germline V gene lookup returns CDR1 MDHEN and CDR2 SYDVKM. The CDR3 length is 12 residues. V was pared by 3 bases and J by 4 bases, with 6 bases between. CDR3 DNA sequence: TGTGCCAGCAGTTTCCCTTTCTATGGCTACACCTTC. Protein sequence: CASSFPFYGYTF.

In its sample, this clone was seen once. The chain combines TRBV9 with TRBJ2-2; TRBD1 agrees at 10 bases. J gave up 4 bases and V 4 bases, and 16 bases lay outside the gene matches. Per the germline V gene, CDR1 is SGDLS and CDR2 is YYNGEE. The CDR3 spans 19 residues. CDR3 amino acids: CASSRQRGQGTAGTGELFF. CDR3 sequence (DNA): TGTGCCAGCAGCCGACAAAGGGGACAGGGGACAGCGGGCACCGGGGAGCTGTTTTTT.

The chain uses TRBV27 and TRBJ2-1, with 11 bases identical to TRBD2. The V gene's germline CDR1 is MNHEY and CDR2 SMNVEV (reference sequence). Trimming cost V 6 bases and J 3 bases; bases outside gene matches: 4. The CDR3 extends over 15 amino acids. The CDR3 DNA reads as TGTGCCAGCAGCCCTGGACTAGCGGGCTACAATGAGCAGTTCTTC. Residues: CASSPGLAGYNEQFF.

V is TRBV5-1 and J is TRBJ1-1; 7 bases agree with TRBD1. J lost 8 bases, V lost 4 bases, and 5 bases had no gene match. The CDR3 runs to 12 residues. Per germline, CDR1 SGHRS and CDR2 YFSETQ. The CDR3 DNA reads as TGCGCCAGCAGCCAACAGGGGAAAGAAGCTTTCTTT. Protein: CASSQQGKEAFF.

This chain uses TRBV6-1 with TRBJ2-1; 8 nucleotides match TRBD1. CDR3 length: 16 amino acids. The junction had 7 bases not matched to a gene; V was cut back by 1 base and J by 5 bases. Germline CDR1 MNHNS, CDR2 SASEGT. Here the CDR3 reads CASSEVTGQANNEQFF. The CDR3 region has the DNA TGTGCCAGCAGTGAAGTAACGGGACAGGCAAACAATGAGCAGTTCTTC.

The rearrangement joins TRBV23-1 to TRBJ2-5; D remains ambiguous. TRBV23-1 is flagged as an ORF with uncertain function. The CDR3 length is 12 residues. V shed 9 bases and J shed 4 bases, with 12 bases lying between them. Written as DNA, the CDR3 is TGCGCCAGACTTGAAAGATTAGAGACCCAGTACTTC. Its translation is CARLERLETQYF.

The chain is built from TRBV3-1 (or the pseudogene TRBV3-2) and TRBJ1-2, with TRBD1 matching over 8 bases. The CDR3 is 14 residues long. CDR1 and CDR2 from the germline V gene are LGHDT and YNNKEL (reference sequence). V was pared by 0 bases and J by 6 bases, with 3 bases of the junction left unmatched. The DNA of the CDR3 is TGTGCCAGCAGCCAAGATCACAGGGGGAATGGCTACACCTTC. Protein sequence: CASSQDHRGNGYTF.

This chain joins TRBV28 and TRBJ1-5; D is unresolved. The length of the CDR3 is 16 residues. The V end was cut by 6 bases, the J end by 3 bases, with 18 bases between. Germline V gene data show CDR1 as MDHEN and CDR2 as SYDVKM. The CDR3 nucleotides are TGTGCCAGCAGCAACTTCCGCACGAGGGTCAATCAGCCCCAGCATTTT. This encodes CASSNFRTRVNQPQHF.

The chain is built from TRBV7-9 and TRBJ1-6, with a weak D call TRBD1 (5 bases). Per germline, CDR1 SEHNR and CDR2 FQNEAQ (reference sequence). This CDR3 region has 14 residues. V lost 5 bases to trimming and J lost 9 bases, with 14 bases between them. The CDR3 loop is CASSNGGIGSPLHF. The CDR3 DNA follows: TGTGCCAGCAGCAACGGGGGAATCGGTTCACCCCTCCACTTT.

V is TRBV19 and J is TRBJ2-1; D may be TRBD1 (5 bases). Germline V gives CDR1 LNHDA, CDR2 SQIVND (reference sequence). CDR3 size: 14 residues. The V end lost 7 bases, the J end lost 9 bases, and 19 bases lay between the germline ends. The CDR3 DNA reads as TGTGCCAGTAACCCGTCAGGGCCCCTAGGTGAGCAGTTCTTC. Protein: CASNPSGPLGEQFF.

The CDR3 DNA reads TGTGCCAGCAGTTACGGACAGGGAGTTGGCTACACCTTC. Translated: CASSYGQGVGYTF. This rearrangement joins TRBV5-4 to TRBJ1-2; 8 bases are a match to TRBD1. Germline CDR1 and CDR2: SGHNT and YYREEE (reference sequence). CDR3 size: 13 residues. Unmatched junction bases numbered 7, after V lost 5 bases and J lost 7 bases.

Details on this clone: This sample includes further DNA sequences coding for the same CDR3. The gene calls are TRBV28 and TRBJ1-2; 10 bases fit TRBD1. The CDR3 sequence is 14 residues long. CDR1 and CDR2 (germline): MDHEN, SYDVKM. The V gene end was trimmed by 4 bases and the J gene end by 4 bases; junction bases not matched to a gene: 3. The CDR3 coding sequence is TGTGCCAGCAGTTCCGGGACAGGGGTCTATGGCTACACCTTC. Protein sequence: CASSSGTGVYGYTF.

The rearrangement links TRBV14 to TRBJ2-1; D is unclear. This CDR3 is 14 amino acids long. Germline V lookup: CDR1 SGHDN, CDR2 FVKESK. V was trimmed by 4 bases and J by 4 bases, leaving 11 bases between them. The CDR3 coding sequence is TGTGCCAGCAGCCCGAGAACGTCGTACAATGAGCAGTTCTTC. Its translation: CASSPRTSYNEQFF.

V is TRBV28 and J is TRBJ1-1, with 8 positions matching TRBD1. The CDR3 is 15 amino acids. CDR1 MDHEN and CDR2 SYDVKM come from the germline V gene. The trim removed 5 bases at V and 0 bases at J, leaving 5 bases unmatched. As DNA, the CDR3 is TGTGCCAGCAGTATCCGGGGACAGGTGAACACTGAAGCTTTCTTT. Amino acid sequence: CASSIRGQVNTEAFF.